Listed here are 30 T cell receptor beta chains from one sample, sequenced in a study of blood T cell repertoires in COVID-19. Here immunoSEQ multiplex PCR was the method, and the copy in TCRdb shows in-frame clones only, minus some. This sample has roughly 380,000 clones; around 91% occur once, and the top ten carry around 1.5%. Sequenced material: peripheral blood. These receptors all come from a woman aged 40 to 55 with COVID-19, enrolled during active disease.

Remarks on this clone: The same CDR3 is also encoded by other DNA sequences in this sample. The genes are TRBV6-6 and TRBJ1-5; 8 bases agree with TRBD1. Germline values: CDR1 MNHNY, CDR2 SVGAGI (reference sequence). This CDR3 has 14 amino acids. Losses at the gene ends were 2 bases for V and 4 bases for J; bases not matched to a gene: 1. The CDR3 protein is CASSYRQGNQPQHF. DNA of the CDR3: TGTGCCAGCAGTTACCGACAGGGGAATCAGCCCCAGCATTTT.

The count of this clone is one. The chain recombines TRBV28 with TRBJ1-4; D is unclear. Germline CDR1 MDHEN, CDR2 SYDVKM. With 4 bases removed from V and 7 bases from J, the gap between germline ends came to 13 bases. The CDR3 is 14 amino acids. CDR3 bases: TGTGCCAGCAGTTCTCGGACGGACTTTGAAAAACTGTTTTTT. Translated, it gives CASSSRTDFEKLFF.

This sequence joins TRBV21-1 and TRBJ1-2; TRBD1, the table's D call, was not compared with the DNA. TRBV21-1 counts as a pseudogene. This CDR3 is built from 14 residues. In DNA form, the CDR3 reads TGTGCCAGCAGGTTAGACAGGGGGAAGCATGGCTACACCTTC. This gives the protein CASRLDRGKHGYTF.

The CDR3 sequence: CASPPLQGVRVEQYF. CDR3 DNA sequence: TGTGCCAGCCCTCCTTTACAGGGGGTGAGGGTCGAGCAGTACTTC. V gene TRBV6-4 combines with J gene TRBJ2-7; 8 positions match TRBD1. J gave up 6 bases and V 8 bases, and 15 bases lay outside the gene matches. The CDR3 length is 15 residues. Per germline, CDR1 MRHNA and CDR2 SNTAGT.

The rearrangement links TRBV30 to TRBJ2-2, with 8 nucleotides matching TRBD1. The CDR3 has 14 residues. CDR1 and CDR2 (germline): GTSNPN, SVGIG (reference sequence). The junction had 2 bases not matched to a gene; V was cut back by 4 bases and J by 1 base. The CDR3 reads CAWIGTGNTGELFF. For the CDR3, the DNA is TGTGCCTGGATAGGGACAGGGAACACCGGGGAGCTGTTTTTT.

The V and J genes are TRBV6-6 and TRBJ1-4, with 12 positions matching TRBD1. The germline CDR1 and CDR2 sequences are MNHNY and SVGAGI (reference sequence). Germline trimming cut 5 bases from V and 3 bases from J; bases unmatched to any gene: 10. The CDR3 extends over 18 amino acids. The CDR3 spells CASSPRDRGRFPNEKLFF. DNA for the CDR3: TGTGCCAGCAGTCCGCGGGACAGGGGGCGCTTTCCTAATGAAAAACTGTTTTTT.

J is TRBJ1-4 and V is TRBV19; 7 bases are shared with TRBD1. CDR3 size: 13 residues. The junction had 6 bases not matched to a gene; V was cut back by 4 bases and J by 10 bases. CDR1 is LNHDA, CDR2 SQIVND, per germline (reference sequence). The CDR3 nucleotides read TGTGCCAGTAGTAGTCGCCAGGGGGGAAAACTGTTTTTT. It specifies CASSSRQGGKLFF.

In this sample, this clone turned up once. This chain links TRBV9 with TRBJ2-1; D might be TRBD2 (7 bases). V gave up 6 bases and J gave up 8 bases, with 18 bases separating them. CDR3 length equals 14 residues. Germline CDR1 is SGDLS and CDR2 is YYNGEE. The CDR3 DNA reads TGTGCCAGCAAACGCGGAGGGGAGGGGGATGAGCAGTTCTTC. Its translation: CASKRGGEGDEQFF.

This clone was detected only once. This CDR3 is CARQRRDREGPGANVLTF. The CDR3 DNA reads as TGTGCCCGCCAACGGCGGGACAGGGAGGGGCCTGGGGCCAACGTCCTGACTTTC. The V call is TRBV30, the J call TRBJ2-6; TRBD1 matches at 9 bases. V shed 8 bases and J 2 bases; nucleotides not matched to a gene: 16. Germline V gene sequence: CDR1 GTSNPN, CDR2 SVGIG (reference sequence). CDR3 length: 18 amino acids.

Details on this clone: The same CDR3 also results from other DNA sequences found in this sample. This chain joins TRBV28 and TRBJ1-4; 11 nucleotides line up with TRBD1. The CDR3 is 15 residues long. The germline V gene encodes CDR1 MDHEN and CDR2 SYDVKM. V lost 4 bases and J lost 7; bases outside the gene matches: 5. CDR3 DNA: TGTGCCAGCAGTTCTCCGGGACAGGGGGGTGAAAAACTGTTTTTT. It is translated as CASSSPGQGGEKLFF.

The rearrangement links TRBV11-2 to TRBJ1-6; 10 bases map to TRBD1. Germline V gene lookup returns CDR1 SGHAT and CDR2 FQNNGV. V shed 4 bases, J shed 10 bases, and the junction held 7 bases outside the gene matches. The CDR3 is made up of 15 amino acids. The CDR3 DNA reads TGTGCCAGCAGCTCCCGACAGGGGGCTGAATCACCCCTCCACTTT. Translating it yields CASSSRQGAESPLHF.

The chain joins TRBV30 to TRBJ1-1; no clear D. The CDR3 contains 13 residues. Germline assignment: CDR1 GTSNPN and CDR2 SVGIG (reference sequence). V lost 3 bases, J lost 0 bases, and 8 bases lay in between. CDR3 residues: CAWSRLLNTEAFF. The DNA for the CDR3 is TGTGCCTGGAGCCGGTTGTTGAACACTGAAGCTTTCTTT.

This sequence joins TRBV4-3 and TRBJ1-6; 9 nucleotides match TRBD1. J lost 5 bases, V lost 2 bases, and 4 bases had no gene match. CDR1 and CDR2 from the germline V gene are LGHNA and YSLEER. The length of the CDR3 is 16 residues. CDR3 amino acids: CASSQLRQGDNSPLHF. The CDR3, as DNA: TGCGCCAGCAGCCAACTCCGACAGGGGGATAATTCACCCCTCCACTTT.

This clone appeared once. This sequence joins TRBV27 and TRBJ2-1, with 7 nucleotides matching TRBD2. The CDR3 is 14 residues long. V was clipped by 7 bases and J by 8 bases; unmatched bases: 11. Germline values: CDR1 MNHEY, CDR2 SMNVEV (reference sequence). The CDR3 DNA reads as TGTGCCAGCACAGTCGGCGGGAGACTGGATGAGCAGTTCTTC. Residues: CASTVGGRLDEQFF.

The CDR3 sequence: CASSEYGTNQPQHF. In nucleotides, the CDR3 is TGTGCCAGCAGTGAATACGGGACTAATCAGCCCCAGCATTTT. J is TRBJ1-5 and V is TRBV25-1; a possible D gene is TRBD1 (5 bases). The CDR3 runs 14 residues. V was trimmed by 0 bases and J by 4 bases, leaving 7 bases between them. The germline V gene has CDR1 MGHDK and CDR2 SYGVNS.

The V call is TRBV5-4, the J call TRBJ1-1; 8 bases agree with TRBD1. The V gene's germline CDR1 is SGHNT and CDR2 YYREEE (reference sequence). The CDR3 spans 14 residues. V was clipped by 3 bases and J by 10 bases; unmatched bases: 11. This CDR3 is CASSSRTGPFIAFF. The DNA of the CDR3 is TGTGCCAGCAGCTCTAGGACAGGGCCTTTTATAGCTTTCTTT.

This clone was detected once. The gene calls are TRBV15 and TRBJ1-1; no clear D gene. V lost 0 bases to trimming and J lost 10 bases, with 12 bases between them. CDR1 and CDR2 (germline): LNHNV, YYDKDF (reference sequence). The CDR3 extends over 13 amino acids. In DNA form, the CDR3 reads TGTGCCACCAGCAGAGACTCAGTGCGCGGAGCTTTCTTT. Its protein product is CATSRDSVRGAFF.

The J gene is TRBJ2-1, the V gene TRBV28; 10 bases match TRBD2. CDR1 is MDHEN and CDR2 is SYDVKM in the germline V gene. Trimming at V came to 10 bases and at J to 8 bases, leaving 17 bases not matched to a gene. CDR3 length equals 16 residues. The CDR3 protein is CAIGGASGSSPHEQFF. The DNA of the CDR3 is TGTGCCATCGGAGGTGCTAGCGGGAGTAGCCCCCATGAGCAGTTCTTC.

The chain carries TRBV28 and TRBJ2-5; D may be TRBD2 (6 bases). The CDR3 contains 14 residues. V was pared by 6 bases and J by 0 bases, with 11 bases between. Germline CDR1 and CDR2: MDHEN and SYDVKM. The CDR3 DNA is TGTGCCAGCAGCCTGGGGGGAGACCAAGAGACCCAGTACTTC. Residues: CASSLGGDQETQYF.

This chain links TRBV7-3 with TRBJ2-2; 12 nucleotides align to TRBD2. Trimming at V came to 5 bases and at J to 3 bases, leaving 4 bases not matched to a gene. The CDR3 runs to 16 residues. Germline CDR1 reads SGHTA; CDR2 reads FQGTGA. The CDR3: CASSLRLAGDTGELFF. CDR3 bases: TGTGCCAGCAGCCTGCGACTAGCGGGAGACACCGGGGAGCTGTTTTTT.

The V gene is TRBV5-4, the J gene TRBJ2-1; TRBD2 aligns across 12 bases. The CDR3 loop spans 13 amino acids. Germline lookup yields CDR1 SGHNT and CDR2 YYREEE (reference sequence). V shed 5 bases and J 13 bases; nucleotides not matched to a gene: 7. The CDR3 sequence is CASSLAGGPLQFF. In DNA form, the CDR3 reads TGTGCCAGCAGTCTAGCGGGGGGGCCTCTACAGTTCTTC.

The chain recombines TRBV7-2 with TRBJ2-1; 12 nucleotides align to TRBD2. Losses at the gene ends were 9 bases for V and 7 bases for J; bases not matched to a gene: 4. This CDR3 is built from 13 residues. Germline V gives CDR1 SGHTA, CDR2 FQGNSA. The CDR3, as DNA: TGTGCCAGTGGACTAGCGGGGTTGAATGAGCAGTTCTTC. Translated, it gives CASGLAGLNEQFF.

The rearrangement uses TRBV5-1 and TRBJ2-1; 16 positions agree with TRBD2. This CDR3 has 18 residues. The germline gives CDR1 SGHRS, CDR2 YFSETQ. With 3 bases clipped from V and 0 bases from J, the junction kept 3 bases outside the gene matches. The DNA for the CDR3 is TGCGCCAGCAGCTGGGGACTAGCGGGAGGGGTCTCCTACAATGAGCAGTTCTTC. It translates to CASSWGLAGGVSYNEQFF. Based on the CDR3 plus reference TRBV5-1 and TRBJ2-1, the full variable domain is KAGVTQTPRYLIKTRGQQVTLSCSPISGHRSVSWYQQTPGQGLQFLFEYFSETQRNKGNFPGRFSGRQFSNSRSEMNVSTLELGDSALYLCASSWGLAGGVSYNEQFFGPGTRLTVL.

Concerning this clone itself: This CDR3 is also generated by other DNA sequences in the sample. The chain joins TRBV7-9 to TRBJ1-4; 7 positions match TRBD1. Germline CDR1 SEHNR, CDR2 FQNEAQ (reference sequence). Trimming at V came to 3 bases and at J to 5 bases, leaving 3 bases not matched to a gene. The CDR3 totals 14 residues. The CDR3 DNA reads TGTGCCAGCAGCTTGGGACAGAAAAATGAAAAACTGTTTTTT. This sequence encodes CASSLGQKNEKLFF.

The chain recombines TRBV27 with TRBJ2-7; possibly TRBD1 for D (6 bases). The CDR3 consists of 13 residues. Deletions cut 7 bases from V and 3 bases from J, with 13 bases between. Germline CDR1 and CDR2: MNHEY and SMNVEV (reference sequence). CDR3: CASIHQGYYEQYF. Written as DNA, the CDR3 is TGTGCCAGCATTCACCAGGGGTACTACGAGCAGTACTTC.

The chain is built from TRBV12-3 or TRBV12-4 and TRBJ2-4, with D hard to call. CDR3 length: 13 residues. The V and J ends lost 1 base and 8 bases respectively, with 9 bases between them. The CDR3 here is CASSLGPRDIQYF. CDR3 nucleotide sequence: TGTGCCAGCAGTTTAGGGCCCCGGGACATTCAGTACTTC.

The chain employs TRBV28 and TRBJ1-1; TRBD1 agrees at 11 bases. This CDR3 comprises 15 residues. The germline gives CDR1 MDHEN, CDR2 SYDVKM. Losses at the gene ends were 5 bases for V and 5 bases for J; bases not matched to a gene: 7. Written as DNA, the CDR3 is TGTGCCAGCAGTCAAAGGACAGGGGGCCGAACTGAAGCTTTCTTT. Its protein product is CASSQRTGGRTEAFF.

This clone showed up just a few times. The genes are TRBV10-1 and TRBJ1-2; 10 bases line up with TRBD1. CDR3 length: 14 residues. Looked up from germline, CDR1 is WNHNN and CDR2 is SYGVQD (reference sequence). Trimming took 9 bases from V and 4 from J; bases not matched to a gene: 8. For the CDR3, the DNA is TGCGCCAGGTTGACAGGGGGCTGTGTCTATGGCTACACCTTC. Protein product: CARLTGGCVYGYTF.

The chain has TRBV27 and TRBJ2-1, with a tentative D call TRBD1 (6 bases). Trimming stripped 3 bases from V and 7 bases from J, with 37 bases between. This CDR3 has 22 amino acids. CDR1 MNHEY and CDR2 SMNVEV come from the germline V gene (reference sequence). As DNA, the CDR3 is TGTGCCAGCAGTTTGGAGGTGGGACGTGGTGTTCAGTGGCAGGGGAAGGGGAATGAGCAGTTCTTC. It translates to CASSLEVGRGVQWQGKGNEQFF.

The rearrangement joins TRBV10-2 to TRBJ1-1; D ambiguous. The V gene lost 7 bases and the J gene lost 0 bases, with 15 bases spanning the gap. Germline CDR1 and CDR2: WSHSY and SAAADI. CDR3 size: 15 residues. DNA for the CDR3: TGCGCCAGCACCCAGCACAGCCAGATGAACACTGAAGCTTTCTTT. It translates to CASTQHSQMNTEAFF.